The 30 T cell receptor beta chains given below trace back to one sample, sequenced in a study of cytomegalovirus exposure and HLA in healthy donors. 13 Jbeta primers and 60 Vbeta primers were used for the PCR. The table came from immunoSEQ multiplex PCR; TCRdb's copy has only in-frame clones and leaves some out. The sample lists more than 95,000 clones; 55% to 75% were seen once. The sample taken for sequencing was PBMCs. Receptor source: a man in his fifties or sixties in good health and CMV-seronegative.

J is TRBJ2-5 and V is TRBV15, with D perhaps matching TRBD1 (5 bases). Looked up from germline, CDR1 is LNHNV and CDR2 is YYDKDF (reference sequence). The CDR3 length is 12 residues. V lost 5 bases to trimming and J lost 7 bases, with 11 bases between them. CDR3 nucleotide sequence: TGTGCCACCAGCGGGGCCGTAGGGACCCAGTACTTC. Translated, it gives CATSGAVGTQYF.

This clone was seen a handful of times. The J gene is TRBJ2-7, the V gene TRBV5-4, with a possible D match to TRBD1 (7 bases). This CDR3 contains 12 residues. CDR1 SGHNT and CDR2 YYREEE come from the germline V gene (reference sequence). V was pared by 4 bases and J by 9 bases, with 14 bases between. DNA for the CDR3: TGTGCCAGCAGCACGCAGGGGGGACGGCAGTACTTC. This translates into CASSTQGGRQYF.

The rearrangement joins TRBV19 to TRBJ2-7; 8 positions agree with TRBD2. With V trimmed by 6 bases and J by 5 bases, 9 bases remained unmatched. The CDR3 loop spans 14 amino acids. CDR1 LNHDA and CDR2 SQIVND come from the germline V gene (reference sequence). The CDR3 reads CASSRRLAFDEQYF. In nucleotides, the CDR3 is TGTGCCAGTAGCCGGAGACTAGCGTTCGACGAGCAGTACTTC. Complete variable domain (other parts from reference TRBV19 and TRBJ2-7): DGGITQSPKYLFRKEGQNVTLSCEQNLNHDAMYWYRQDPGQGLRLIYYSQIVNDFQKGDIAEGYSVSREKKESFPLTVTSAQKNPTAFYLCASSRRLAFDEQYFGPGTRLTVT.

This rearrangement joins TRBV23-1 to TRBJ2-1; 7 nucleotides match TRBD1. TRBV23-1 has ORF status, its function being uncertain. There are 17 residues in the CDR3. The junction had 9 bases not matched to a gene; V was cut back by 1 base and J by 3 bases. DNA for the CDR3: TGCGCCAGCAGTCAATGTCACCGGGACAGTCACTACAATGAGCAGTTCTTC. It codes for CASSQCHRDSHYNEQFF.

CDR3 protein: CASSRLREVGGELFF. The CDR3, as DNA: TGCGCCAGCAGCCGCCTCCGGGAAGTAGGCGGGGAGCTGTTTTTT. This sequence joins TRBV5-1 and TRBJ2-2; D possibly corresponds to TRBD2 (5 bases). The CDR3 has 15 amino acids. Germline CDR1 SGHRS, CDR2 YFSETQ. V lost 4 bases to trimming and J lost 7 bases, with 17 bases between them.

This clone was counted between two and nine times. The chain couples TRBV13 to TRBJ2-1; 10 bases line up with TRBD1. Germline CDR1 is PRHDT and CDR2 is FYEKMQ (reference sequence). After removal of 2 bases from V and 8 bases from J, the junction contained 9 bases not matched to a gene. The CDR3 covers 16 residues. The CDR3 DNA reads as TGTGCCAGCAGCTTAAGGGACAGGGGTGATAAAGATGAGCAGTTCTTC. As protein: CASSLRDRGDKDEQFF. Full variable domain (outside the CDR3, taken from reference TRBV13 and TRBJ2-1): AAGVIQSPRHLIKEKRETATLKCYPIPRHDTVYWYQQGPGQDPQFLISFYEKMQSDKGSIPDRFSAQQFSDYHSELNMSSLELGDSALYFCASSLRDRGDKDEQFFGPGTRLTVL.

The J gene is TRBJ2-2, the V gene TRBV7-8, with 11 bases lining up with TRBD2. Germline assignment: CDR1 SGHVS and CDR2 FQNEAQ. V trimming: 6 bases; J trimming: 7 bases; junction bases outside the gene matches: 10. There are 16 residues in the CDR3. CDR3 protein: CASRPTSGRRNGELFF. The CDR3 DNA sequence: TGTGCCAGCAGACCCACTAGCGGGAGAAGGAACGGGGAGCTGTTTTTT.

This chain uses TRBV5-5 with TRBJ1-1; a possible D gene is TRBD1 (5 bases). The germline V and J ends were trimmed by 2 bases and 10 bases, with 21 bases remaining between them. The CDR3 covers 15 residues. Germline lookup yields CDR1 SGHKS and CDR2 YYEKEE (reference sequence). The CDR3: CASSFYFRADTGAFF. For the CDR3, the DNA is TGTGCCAGCAGCTTCTACTTTAGGGCCGACACAGGAGCTTTCTTT.

This sequence joins TRBV9 and TRBJ2-7; no firm D call. Germline assignment: CDR1 SGDLS and CDR2 YYNGEE. This CDR3 contains 13 residues. Deletions cut 4 bases from V and 0 bases from J, with 8 bases between. CDR3 nucleotide sequence: TGTGCCAGCAGCTCCCAGGTCTCCTACGAGCAGTACTTC. Amino acids: CASSSQVSYEQYF. Full variable domain (outside the CDR3, taken from reference TRBV9 and TRBJ2-7): DSGVTQTPKHLITATGQRVTLRCSPRSGDLSVYWYQQSLDQGLQFLIQYYNGEERAKGNILERFSAQQFPDLHSELNLSSLELGDSALYFCASSSQVSYEQYFGPGTRLTVT.

This clone appeared once. The chain recombines TRBV11-3 with TRBJ2-5; D is uncertain. V was trimmed by 5 bases and J by 1 base, leaving 8 bases between them. The CDR3 runs to 13 residues. CDR1 is SGHNT and CDR2 is YENEEA in the germline V gene. The CDR3 is CASSPHTQETQYF. DNA for the CDR3: TGTGCCAGCAGCCCTCACACCCAAGAGACCCAGTACTTC.

This chain connects TRBV5-1 to TRBJ2-1; 8 positions match TRBD1. Germline V lookup: CDR1 SGHRS, CDR2 YFSETQ. Trimming removed 3 bases from V and 5 bases from J; junction bases left unmatched: 7. The CDR3 is 15 amino acids. The CDR3, as DNA: TGCGCCAGCAGCTCAACGGACAGGGCAAACAATGAGCAGTTCTTC. Translating it yields CASSSTDRANNEQFF.

Written as DNA, the CDR3 is TGTGCCAGCAGCTTAGGTGTCTCCTCTAACACTGAAGCTTTCTTT. Its protein is CASSLGVSSNTEAFF. V gene TRBV7-8 combines with J gene TRBJ1-1; D remains unclear. The CDR3 runs 15 residues. Germline assignment: CDR1 SGHVS and CDR2 FQNEAQ. V lost 1 base, J lost 2 bases, and 11 bases lay in between.

The chain joins TRBV28 to TRBJ2-7; D is possibly TRBD1 (5 bases). CDR3 size: 13 residues. CDR1 is MDHEN and CDR2 is SYDVKM in the germline V gene. Between the trimmed V and J ends, which lost 2 bases and 2 bases, there was a span of 7 bases. The CDR3, as DNA: TGTGCCAGCAGTTTAAGGGGAACCTACGAGCAGTACTTC. Residues: CASSLRGTYEQYF.

This chain joins TRBV11-3 and TRBJ2-7; a weak D match, TRBD1 (5 bases). CDR3 length: 14 residues. Germline loops: CDR1 SGHNT, CDR2 YENEEA. Trimming took off 5 bases at V and 2 bases at J, with 13 bases between the two ends. Here the CDR3 DNA reads TGTGCCAGCAGCCAACCCTTAGGGGCCTACGAGCAGTACTTC. Amino acids: CASSQPLGAYEQYF.

The CDR3 coding sequence is TGTGCCAGCAGCCAATTACTAGCGGACAGCTCCTACGAGCAGTACTTC. Its protein is CASSQLLADSSYEQYF. V and J are TRBV4-2 and TRBJ2-7, with 8 bases matching TRBD2. Per germline, CDR1 LGHNA and CDR2 YNFKEQ. V was clipped by 2 bases and J by 0 bases; unmatched bases: 6. This CDR3 is built from 16 residues.

V gene TRBV2 combines with J gene TRBJ2-7; D perhaps matches TRBD1 (6 bases). The CDR3 has 11 amino acids. Per the germline V gene, CDR1 is SNHLY and CDR2 is FYNNEI. Trimming stripped 6 bases from V and 7 bases from J, with 10 bases between. CDR3 sequence: CASRLTGEQYF. The DNA of the CDR3 is TGTGCCAGCAGACTCACAGGGGAGCAGTACTTC.

The chain uses TRBV29-1 and TRBJ2-5, with D tentatively TRBD2 (5 bases). Germline-derived CDR1 and CDR2 are SQVTM and ANQGSEA. The V end lost 8 bases, the J end lost 5 bases, and 18 bases lay between the germline ends. The CDR3 spans 13 residues. This chain's CDR3 is CSTGLNLRETQYF. The DNA for the CDR3 is TGCAGCACCGGACTTAATCTGCGGGAGACCCAGTACTTC.

This clone was seen more than once but under ten times. V gene TRBV15 combines with J gene TRBJ2-3; 8 nucleotides line up with TRBD2. CDR3 length: 14 amino acids. Germline values: CDR1 LNHNV, CDR2 YYDKDF (reference sequence). Trimming removed 3 bases from V and 5 bases from J; junction bases left unmatched: 4. The CDR3 region is CATSRAGTRDTQYF. In nucleotides, the CDR3 is TGTGCCACCAGCAGGGCCGGGACTAGAGATACGCAGTATTTT.

The V gene is TRBV6-4, the J gene TRBJ2-3, with 8 bases identical to TRBD2. Germline V lookup: CDR1 MRHNA, CDR2 SNTAGT. V gave up 4 bases and J gave up 3 bases; unmatched junction bases: 9. The CDR3 totals 16 residues. The CDR3: CASSVEMTGGTDTQYF. The CDR3 DNA reads as TGTGCCAGCAGTGTAGAGATGACGGGAGGGACAGATACGCAGTATTTT.

CDR3 sequence (DNA): TGTGCCAGTAGTGTCAGGGGTGACACTGAAGCTTTCTTT. Encoded protein: CASSVRGDTEAFF. The gene calls are TRBV19 and TRBJ1-1; the D gene is possibly TRBD1 (6 bases). Trimming removed 5 bases at V and 3 bases at J, with 10 bases between. The CDR3 spans 13 residues. Germline values: CDR1 LNHDA, CDR2 SQIVND (reference sequence).

This chain connects TRBV28 to TRBJ1-4; tentative D call: TRBD1 (5 bases). The germline gives CDR1 MDHEN, CDR2 SYDVKM. V was cut by 1 base and J by 13 bases, with 10 bases left in between. This CDR3 has 12 amino acids. The CDR3 here is CASSLSVGRLFF. CDR3 nucleotides: TGTGCCAGCAGTTTATCAGTGGGGCGACTGTTTTTT.

Notes on this clone: Other DNA variants within this sample encode the same CDR3. The V call is TRBV29-1, the J call TRBJ1-3; no clear D. With 4 bases removed from V and 0 bases from J, the gap between germline ends came to 7 bases. Germline-derived CDR1 and CDR2 are SQVTM and ANQGSEA. The CDR3 runs to 13 residues. As DNA, the CDR3 is TGCAGCGTTGGGGCCAGCTCTGGAAACACCATATATTTT. Its translation is CSVGASSGNTIYF.

The chain uses TRBV6-1 and TRBJ1-4; 10 nucleotides align to TRBD1. V lost 6 bases, J lost 5 bases, and 6 bases stayed unmatched. Germline lookup yields CDR1 MNHNS and CDR2 SASEGT. CDR3 length: 15 residues. The CDR3 coding sequence is TGTGCCAGCAGACCACCGGGACAGGGGAATGAAAAACTGTTTTTT. Translating it yields CASRPPGQGNEKLFF.

The CDR3 nucleotides are TGTGCCAGCTCACCACGTTCGCGGGAGGGCCCCGAGCAGTACTTC. Translated: CASSPRSREGPEQYF. The chain has TRBV18 and TRBJ2-7, with 9 bases aligning to TRBD2. The germline gives CDR1 KGHSH, CDR2 LQKENI. V trimming: 1 base; J trimming: 6 bases; junction bases outside the gene matches: 7. The length of the CDR3 is 15 residues.

V usage is TRBV11-3 and J usage is TRBJ1-1; D gene unclear. There are 13 residues in the CDR3. V lost 5 bases and J lost 1, with 8 bases in between. Germline V gene lookup returns CDR1 SGHNT and CDR2 YENEEA. The CDR3 nucleotides are TGTGCCAGCAGCCGCGGGGAGAACACTGAAGCTTTCTTT. It translates to CASSRGENTEAFF.

V and J are TRBV5-1 and TRBJ2-3; D might be TRBD1 (5 bases). Germline CDR1 is SGHRS and CDR2 is YFSETQ. V lost 5 bases and J 4 bases, leaving 17 bases between the germline ends. This CDR3 comprises 15 residues. DNA for the CDR3: TGCGCCAGCAGTTCTACTTCTAAAGGGGCAGATACGCAGTATTTT. Its translation is CASSSTSKGADTQYF.

The V gene is TRBV7-6, the J gene TRBJ1-1; possible D gene TRBD1, 6 bases. CDR1 is SGHVS and CDR2 is FNYEAQ in the germline V gene. This CDR3 spans 16 amino acids. V lost 5 bases and J 0 bases, leaving 16 bases between the germline ends. The CDR3, as DNA: TGTGCCAGCAGCCTGGAAGTAGGACAGATGAACACTGAAGCTTTCTTT. Translating gives CASSLEVGQMNTEAFF.

This clone was seen only a few times. The gene calls are TRBV28 and TRBJ2-7; D possibly corresponds to TRBD1 (6 bases). CDR1 is MDHEN, CDR2 SYDVKM, per germline. This CDR3 region has 14 residues. V gave up 5 bases and J gave up 3 bases, with 14 bases separating them. The CDR3 DNA reads as TGTGCCAGCAGTCTCACAGGGTCGAACTACGAGCAGTACTTC. This sequence encodes CASSLTGSNYEQYF.

This clone was detected once. The chain has TRBV29-1 and TRBJ2-6, with D tentatively TRBD1 (5 bases). Trimming shortened V by 4 bases and J by 2 bases, and 9 bases separated the two germline ends. CDR3 size: 14 residues. Per germline, CDR1 SQVTM and CDR2 ANQGSEA. CDR3 bases: TGCAGCGTTGGAAGGGGAACTGGGGCCAACGTCCTGACTTTC. Translated: CSVGRGTGANVLTF.

The DNA for the CDR3 is TGTGCCAGCAGTTACCCACTGGGGGGAGGGTCCCATGGCTACACCTTC. Amino acid sequence: CASSYPLGGGSHGYTF. The chain links TRBV6-5 to TRBJ1-2; possible D gene TRBD1, 5 bases. The CDR3 totals 16 residues. Germline V gene sequence: CDR1 MNHEY, CDR2 SVGAGI. V was trimmed by 2 bases and J by 6 bases, leaving 19 bases between them.